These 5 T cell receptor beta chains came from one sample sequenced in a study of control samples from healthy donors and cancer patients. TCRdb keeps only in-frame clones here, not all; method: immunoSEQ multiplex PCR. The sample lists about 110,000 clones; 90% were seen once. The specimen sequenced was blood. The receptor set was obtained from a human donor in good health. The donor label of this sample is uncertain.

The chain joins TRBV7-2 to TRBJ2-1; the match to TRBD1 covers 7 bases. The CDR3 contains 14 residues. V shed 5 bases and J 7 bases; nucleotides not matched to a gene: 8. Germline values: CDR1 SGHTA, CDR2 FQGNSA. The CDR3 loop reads CASSRKGANNEQFF. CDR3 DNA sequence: TGTGCCAGCAGCCGGAAGGGGGCAAATAATGAGCAGTTCTTC.

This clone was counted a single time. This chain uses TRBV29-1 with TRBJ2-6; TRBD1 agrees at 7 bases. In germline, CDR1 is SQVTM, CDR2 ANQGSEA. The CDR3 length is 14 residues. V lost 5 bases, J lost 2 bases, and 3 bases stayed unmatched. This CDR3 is CSVLTGPGANVLTF. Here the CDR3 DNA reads TGCAGCGTTCTGACAGGGCCTGGGGCCAACGTCCTGACTTTC.

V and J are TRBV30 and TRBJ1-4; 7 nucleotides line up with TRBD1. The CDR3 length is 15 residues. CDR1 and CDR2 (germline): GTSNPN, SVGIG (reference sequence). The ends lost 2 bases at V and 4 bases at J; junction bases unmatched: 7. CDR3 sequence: CAWSPLDRLNEKLFF. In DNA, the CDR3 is TGTGCCTGGAGTCCTTTGGACAGGCTTAATGAAAAACTGTTTTTT.

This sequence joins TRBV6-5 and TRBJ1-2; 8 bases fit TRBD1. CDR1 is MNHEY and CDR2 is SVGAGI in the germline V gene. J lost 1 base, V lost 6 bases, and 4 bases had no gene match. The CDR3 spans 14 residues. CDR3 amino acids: CASRRTGRNYGYTF. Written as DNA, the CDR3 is TGTGCCAGCAGGCGGACAGGGCGTAACTATGGCTACACCTTC.

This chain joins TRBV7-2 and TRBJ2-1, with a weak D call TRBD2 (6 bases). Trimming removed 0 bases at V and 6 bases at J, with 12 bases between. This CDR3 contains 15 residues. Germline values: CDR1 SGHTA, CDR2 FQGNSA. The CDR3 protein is CASSLAGGIFNEQFF. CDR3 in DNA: TGTGCCAGCAGCTTAGCGGGGGGAATATTCAATGAGCAGTTCTTC.